Sequencing of this TCR beta chain was carried out in a study of cytomegalovirus exposure and HLA in healthy donors. Primers: 60 Vbeta forward and 13 Jbeta reverse. Measured with immunoSEQ multiplex PCR; TCRdb has only the in-frame clones, and not every one. The data contain about 160,000 clones, 77% of them seen just once; the ten biggest clones take up 7% to 9%. The CDR3 is made up of 14 amino acids. CDR1 GTSNPN and CDR2 SVGIG come from the germline V gene (reference sequence). Trimming stripped 3 bases from V and 1 base from J, with 12 bases between. Healthy bone marrow donors made up the donor group. Comment on this clone: Its antigen is not identified.

Study-wide results and limits: Per a prior analysis, the majority of TCR beta V segments were productive roughly 90% or roughly 30% of the time. Information on immune exposure was restricted to one variable (CMV serostatus).

The receptor comes from a male donor in good health and CMV-seropositive. Sequenced: PBMCs. The chain recombines TRBV30 with TRBJ1-1, with no clear D. The CDR3 nucleotides read TGTGCCTGGAGCCCCCGTCGGGGGAACACTGAAGCTTTCTTT. Protein sequence: CAWSPRRGNTEAFF.